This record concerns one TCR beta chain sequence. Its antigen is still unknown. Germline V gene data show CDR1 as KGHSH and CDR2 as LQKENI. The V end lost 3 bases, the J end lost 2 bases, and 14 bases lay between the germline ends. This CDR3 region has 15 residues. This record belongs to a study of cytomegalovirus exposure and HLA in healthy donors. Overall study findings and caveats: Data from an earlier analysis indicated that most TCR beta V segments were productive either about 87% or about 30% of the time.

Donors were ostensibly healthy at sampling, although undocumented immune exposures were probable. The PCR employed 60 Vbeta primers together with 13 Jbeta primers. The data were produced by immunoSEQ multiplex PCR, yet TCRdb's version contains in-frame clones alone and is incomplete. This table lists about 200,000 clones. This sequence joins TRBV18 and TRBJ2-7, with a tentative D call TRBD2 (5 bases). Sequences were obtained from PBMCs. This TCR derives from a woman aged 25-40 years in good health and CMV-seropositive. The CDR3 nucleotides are TGTGCCAGCTCACCTATAGTTCCGGGAACCTACGAGCAGTACTTC. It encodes CASSPIVPGTYEQYF.